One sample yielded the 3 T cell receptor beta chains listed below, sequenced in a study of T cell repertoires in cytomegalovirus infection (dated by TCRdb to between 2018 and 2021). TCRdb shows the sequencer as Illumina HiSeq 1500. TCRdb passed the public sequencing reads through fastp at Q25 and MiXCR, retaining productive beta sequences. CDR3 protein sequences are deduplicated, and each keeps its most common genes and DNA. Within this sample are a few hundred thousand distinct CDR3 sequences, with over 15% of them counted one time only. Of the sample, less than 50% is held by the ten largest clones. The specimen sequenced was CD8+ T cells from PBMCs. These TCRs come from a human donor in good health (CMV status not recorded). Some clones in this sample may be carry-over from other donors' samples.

The DNA of the CDR3 is TGCGCCAGCAGCCAGGAGGGGGGTGGCACCGGGGAGCTGTTTTTT. Encoded protein: CASSQEGGGTGELFF. This chain uses TRBV4-1 with TRBJ2-2; D could derive from TRBD1 or TRBD2 (6 bases each). The CDR3 spans 15 residues. The germline CDR1 and CDR2 sequences are MGHRA and YSYEKL. The V end was cut by 3 bases, the J end by 4 bases, with 12 bases between.

The CDR3 loop reads CASSDSDRAGHQPQHF. The CDR3, as DNA: TGTGCCAGCAGCGACTCGGACAGGGCCGGACATCAGCCCCAGCATTTT. The chain joins TRBV7-2 to TRBJ1-5, with 8 bases identical to TRBD1. V lost 5 bases, J lost 5 bases, and 11 bases stayed unmatched. CDR1 SGHTA and CDR2 FQGNSA come from the germline V gene. The CDR3 contains 16 residues.

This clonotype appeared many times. The CDR3 DNA reads as TGTGCCAGCGGAGTAGGCGGGGGCGGCCCGCATGAGCAGTTCTTC. Translated: CASGVGGGGPHEQFF. The gene calls are TRBV7-8 and TRBJ2-1, with a tentative D call TRBD2 (7 bases). This CDR3 has 15 residues. CDR1 is SGHVS, CDR2 FQNEAQ, per germline. V lost 8 bases to trimming and J lost 8 bases, with 22 bases between them.